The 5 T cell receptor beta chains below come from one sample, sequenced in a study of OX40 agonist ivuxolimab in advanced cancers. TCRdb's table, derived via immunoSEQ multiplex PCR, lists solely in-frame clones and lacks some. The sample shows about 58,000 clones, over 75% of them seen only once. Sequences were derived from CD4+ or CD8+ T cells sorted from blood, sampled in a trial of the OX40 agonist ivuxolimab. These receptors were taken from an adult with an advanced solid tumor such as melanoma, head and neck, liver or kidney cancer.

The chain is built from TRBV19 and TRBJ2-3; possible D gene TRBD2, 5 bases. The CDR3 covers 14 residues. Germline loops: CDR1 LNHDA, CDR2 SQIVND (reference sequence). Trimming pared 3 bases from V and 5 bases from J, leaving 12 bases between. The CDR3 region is CASSITGVQDTQYF. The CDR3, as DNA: TGTGCCAGTAGTATTACCGGGGTCCAAGATACGCAGTATTTT.

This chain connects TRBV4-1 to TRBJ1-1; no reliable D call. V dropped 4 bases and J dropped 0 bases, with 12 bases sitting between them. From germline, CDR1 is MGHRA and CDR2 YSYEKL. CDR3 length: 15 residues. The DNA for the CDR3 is TGCGCCAGCAGCCTAGCGCGGGTGGTGAACACTGAAGCTTTCTTT. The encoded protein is CASSLARVVNTEAFF.

The CDR3 region is CASSRRGEYNEQFF. The DNA for the CDR3 is TGCGCCAGCAGCAGGAGGGGGGAATACAATGAGCAGTTCTTC. This sequence joins TRBV5-1 and TRBJ2-1, with D perhaps being TRBD1 or TRBD2 (6 bases each). Germline CDR1 reads SGHRS; CDR2 reads YFSETQ. With 4 bases removed from V and 4 bases from J, the gap between germline ends came to 12 bases. This CDR3 has 14 residues.

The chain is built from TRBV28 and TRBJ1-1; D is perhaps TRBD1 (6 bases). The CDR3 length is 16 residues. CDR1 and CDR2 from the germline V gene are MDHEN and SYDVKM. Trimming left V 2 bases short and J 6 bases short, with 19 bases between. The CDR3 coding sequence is TGTGCCAGCAGTTTAGAGACAGACGGGGGCCGCGCTGAAGCTTTCTTT. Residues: CASSLETDGGRAEAFF.

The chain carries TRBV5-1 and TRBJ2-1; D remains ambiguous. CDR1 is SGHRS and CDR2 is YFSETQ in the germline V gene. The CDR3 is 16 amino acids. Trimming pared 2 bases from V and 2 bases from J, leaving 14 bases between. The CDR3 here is CASSLAMGAAYNEQFF. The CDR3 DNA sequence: TGCGCCAGCAGCTTAGCGATGGGTGCCGCCTACAATGAGCAGTTCTTC. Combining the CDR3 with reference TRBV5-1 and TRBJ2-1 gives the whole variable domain KAGVTQTPRYLIKTRGQQVTLSCSPISGHRSVSWYQQTPGQGLQFLFEYFSETQRNKGNFPGRFSGRQFSNSRSEMNVSTLELGDSALYLCASSLAMGAAYNEQFFGPGTRLTVL.